A selection of T cell receptor beta chains follows, all from one sample in a study of T cells in localized non-small cell lung cancer. Assay used: immunoSEQ multiplex PCR; TCRdb lists only in-frame clones, some missing. The data hold approximately 80,000 clones, with 65% to 85% observed a single time. The input for sequencing was peripheral blood, taken before any cancer treatment. All receptors come from a female donor over 55 with stage I lung adenocarcinoma. The CDR3 runs from the conserved cysteine through the conserved F or W. The D gene is left open where the match is weak. A row's size may be missing; if present it is once, few, many or a size class.

len | j_gene | abundance | d_gene | v_gene | CDR3aa | CDR3nt
13 | TRBJ2-3 | - | - | TRBV10-3 | CAIRGKSTDTQYF | TGTGCCATCAGGGGAAAAAGCACAGATACGCAGTATTTT
15 | TRBJ2-7 | - | - | TRBV21-1 | CASSTRTGAPDEQYF | TGTGCCAGCAGCACCCGAACCGGGGCTCCGGACGAGCAGTACTTC
16 | TRBJ2-3 | - | TRBD1 | TRBV15 | CATSSPPGQSTDTQYF | TGTGCCACCAGCAGTCCCCCGGGACAGAGCACAGATACGCAGTATTTT
15 | TRBJ2-3 | - | - | TRBV7-2 | CASSADFTSTDTQYF | TGTGCCAGCAGCGCGGACTTTACTAGCACAGATACGCAGTATTTT
15 | TRBJ1-1 | - | - | TRBV5-1 | CASSLDGQLNTEAFF | TGCGCCAGCAGCTTGGACGGACAGTTGAACACTGAAGCTTTCTTT
16 | TRBJ2-5 | few | - | TRBV4-1 | CASSQAGGLDQETQYF | TGCGCCAGCAGCCAAGCAGGAGGGTTGGACCAAGAGACCCAGTACTTC
14 | TRBJ1-5 | once | TRBD1 | TRBV2 | CASRPRTGNQPQHF | TGTGCCAGCAGGCCACGGACAGGGAATCAGCCCCAGCATTTT
13 | TRBJ1-2 | - | TRBD1 | TRBV6-5 | CASSPQGMYGYTF | TGTGCCAGCAGTCCACAGGGGATGTATGGCTACACCTTC
14 | TRBJ2-7 | - | TRBD1 | TRBV7-2 | CASSYRDRPSEQYF | TGTGCCAGCAGCTATCGGGACAGACCCTCCGAGCAGTACTTC
14 | TRBJ1-2 | - | - | TRBV6-5 | CASSRTSANYGYTF | TGTGCCAGCAGTAGGACAAGTGCTAACTATGGCTACACCTTC
12 | TRBJ1-2 | once | - | TRBV7-2 | CASSLDSYGYTF | TGTGCCAGCAGCCTGGACAGCTATGGCTACACCTTC
12 | TRBJ2-7 | - | - | TRBV6-1 | CASGLGIYEQYF | TGTGCCAGTGGTCTGGGTATTTACGAGCAGTACTTC
18 | TRBJ1-1 | - | TRBD1 | TRBV7-2 | CASSHRTGETPRNTEAFF | TGTGCCAGCAGCCACAGGACAGGGGAAACTCCTAGGAACACTGAAGCTTTCTTT
14 | TRBJ2-5 | - | - | TRBV30 | CAWAAAGTYETQYF | TGTGCCTGGGCGGCCGCGGGGACGTACGAGACCCAGTACTTC
18 | TRBJ1-6 | - | TRBD1 | TRBV7-6 | CASSLGTGGRHGVSPLHF | TGTGCCAGCAGCTTAGGGACAGGGGGAAGGCACGGGGTTTCACCCCTCCACTTT
16 | TRBJ2-7 | - | TRBD1 | TRBV7-8 | CASSLDSGTGGDEQYF | TGTGCCAGCAGCTTAGACTCCGGGACAGGGGGCGACGAGCAGTACTTC
15 | TRBJ1-6 | few | - | TRBV30 | CAWRTTGRQNSPLHF | TGTGCCTGGAGGACGACAGGCAGACAGAATTCACCCCTCCACTTT
15 | TRBJ1-2 | - | - | TRBV28 | CASHLLGSVNYGYTF | TGTGCCAGCCACCTTTTGGGCAGCGTTAACTATGGCTACACCTTC
12 | TRBJ1-1 | few | - | TRBV30 | CAWSGGKPEAFF | TGTGCCTGGAGCGGGGGGAAGCCTGAAGCTTTCTTT
15 | TRBJ1-5 | - | - | TRBV28 | CASRPLSGANQPQHF | TGTGCCAGCAGACCCCTTAGTGGGGCTAATCAGCCCCAGCATTTT
17 | TRBJ1-4 | - | TRBD1 | TRBV5-1 | CASSYGQGRTSNEKLFF | TGCGCCAGCAGCTACGGACAGGGAAGAACGTCAAATGAAAAACTGTTTTTT
12 | TRBJ1-1 | - | - | TRBV7-2 | CASSRGVGEAFF | TGTGCCAGCAGCAGAGGGGTGGGGGAAGCTTTCTTT
13 | TRBJ2-7 | - | - | TRBV7-6 | CASSLAGPYEQYF | TGTGCCAGCAGCTTAGCAGGCCCCTACGAGCAGTACTTC
13 | TRBJ2-7 | once | TRBD2 | TRBV2 | CASSAGGGYEQYF | TGTGCCAGCAGCGCCGGGGGGGGGTACGAGCAGTACTTC
15 | TRBJ2-5 | - | TRBD2 | TRBV27 | CASSKVASGQETQYF | TGTGCCAGCAGTAAGGTGGCTAGCGGGCAAGAGACCCAGTACTTC
15 | TRBJ2-5 | - | TRBD1 | TRBV19 | CASSIATGQGETQYF | TGTGCCAGTAGTATAGCGACAGGGCAGGGGGAGACCCAGTACTTC
20 | TRBJ2-1 | - | TRBD2 | TRBV28 | CASSLSLTPIGLAGGNEQFF | TGTGCCAGCAGTTTATCCCTTACCCCGATCGGACTAGCGGGGGGAAATGAGCAGTTCTTC
17 | TRBJ2-5 | - | TRBD2 | TRBV10-3 | CAISEVLAGGSQETQYF | TGTGCCATCAGTGAAGTACTAGCGGGGGGTTCGCAAGAGACCCAGTACTTC
16 | TRBJ2-2 | - | TRBD1 | TRBV9 | CASTSQGVSGTGELFF | TGTGCCAGCACCTCACAGGGGGTTTCGGGCACCGGGGAGCTGTTTTTT
15 | TRBJ1-2 | - | - | TRBV2 | CASSETGISNYGYTF | TGTGCCAGCAGTGAAACAGGGATATCTAACTATGGCTACACCTTC
15 | TRBJ1-1 | - | - | TRBV6-5 | CASSPLGPGRAEAFF | TGTGCCAGCAGCCCATTAGGTCCAGGGAGGGCTGAAGCTTTCTTT
14 | TRBJ1-2 | - | - | TRBV7-9 | CASSLGPGDPGYTF | TGTGCCAGCAGCTTAGGGCCCGGGGATCCTGGCTACACCTTC
12 | TRBJ2-7 | - | - | TRBV10-3 | CATTGTTYEQYF | TGTGCCACCACAGGGACCACCTACGAGCAGTACTTC
15 | TRBJ1-1 | - | - | TRBV6-1 | CASSEARGINTEAFF | TGTGCCAGCAGTGAAGCGCGAGGGATTAACACTGAAGCTTTCTTT
14 | TRBJ2-7 | - | - | TRBV15 | CATSGRRPPFEQYF | TGTGCCACCAGCGGCCGCCGCCCGCCCTTCGAGCAGTACTTC
16 | TRBJ2-1 | - | - | TRBV4-3 | CASSQDLVRVGNEQFF | TGCGCCAGCAGCCAAGATCTGGTCAGGGTGGGGAATGAGCAGTTCTTC
15 | TRBJ2-7 | - | - | TRBV9 | CASSVAGHTSYEQYF | TGTGCCAGCAGCGTAGCGGGACATACCTCCTACGAGCAGTACTTC
13 | TRBJ2-7 | - | TRBD1 | TRBV30 | CAWSGQGFDEQYF | TGTGCCTGGTCGGGACAGGGCTTCGACGAGCAGTACTTC
14 | TRBJ2-7 | once | TRBD2 | TRBV9 | CASSVASGNYEQYF | TGTGCCAGCAGCGTAGCTAGCGGGAACTACGAGCAGTACTTC
13 | TRBJ2-2 | - | - | TRBV29-1 | CSVGTPGVGELFF | TGCAGCGTTGGGACACCCGGGGTCGGGGAGCTGTTTTTT
16 | TRBJ1-1 | - | TRBD1 | TRBV18 | CASSPPRGGLNTEAFF | TGTGCCAGCTCACCGCCGAGAGGGGGCCTGAACACTGAAGCTTTCTTT
13 | TRBJ1-5 | - | - | TRBV27 | CASSLYLDQPQHF | TGTGCCAGCAGTTTGTATCTCGATCAGCCCCAGCATTTT
15 | TRBJ2-7 | - | TRBD2 | TRBV7-2 | CASSPGLAGDHEQYF | TGTGCCAGCAGCCCCGGACTAGCGGGAGATCACGAGCAGTACTTC
15 | TRBJ1-2 | - | TRBD1 | TRBV9 | CASSVGQGPYYGYTF | TGTGCCAGCAGCGTTGGACAGGGGCCCTACTATGGCTACACCTTC
17 | TRBJ2-1 | once | TRBD2 | TRBV4-3 | CASSQDVRGSSYNEQFF | TGCGCCAGCAGCCAAGACGTGCGGGGGAGCTCCTACAATGAGCAGTTCTTC
16 | TRBJ2-3 | - | TRBD2 | TRBV4-1 | CASSHQAGGLGDTQYF | TGCGCCAGCAGCCATCAAGCGGGGGGGCTGGGAGATACGCAGTATTTT
15 | TRBJ2-7 | - | - | TRBV28 | CASRIGLRAPREQYF | TGTGCCAGCAGAATCGGACTAAGGGCCCCTCGCGAGCAGTACTTC
13 | TRBJ2-3 | - | - | TRBV10-3 | CAINEPRSNTQYF | TGTGCCATCAACGAACCAAGGTCGAATACGCAGTATTTT
15 | TRBJ1-1 | - | TRBD1 | TRBV5-6 | CASSLPTGANTEAFF | TGTGCCAGCAGCCTGCCGACAGGGGCGAACACTGAAGCTTTCTTT
15 | TRBJ2-7 | - | TRBD2 | TRBV27 | CASSLTSGLNYEQYF | TGTGCCAGCAGTCTGACTAGCGGGCTAAACTACGAGCAGTACTTC
15 | TRBJ1-2 | once | - | TRBV6-1 | CASSESSGWGGGYTF | TGTGCCAGCAGTGAAAGTTCGGGGTGGGGTGGTGGCTACACCTTC
16 | TRBJ2-7 | - | TRBD2 | TRBV6-1 | CASSEKRGGRMYEQYF | TGTGCCAGCAGTGAAAAGCGGGGGGGCAGAATGTACGAGCAGTACTTC
15 | TRBJ2-1 | - | - | TRBV6-1 | CASRAAWNRDNEQFF | TGTGCCAGCAGAGCCGCTTGGAACCGAGACAATGAGCAGTTCTTC
14 | TRBJ1-3 | few | - | TRBV9 | CASSAGIRGNTIYF | TGTGCCAGCAGCGCAGGGATTCGCGGAAACACCATATATTTT
14 | TRBJ1-3 | - | TRBD1 | TRBV25-1 | CASRGQGSGNTIYF | TGTGCCAGCAGGGGACAGGGCTCTGGAAACACCATATATTTT